This is a list of T cell receptor beta chains from one sample in a study of T cells in Graves' hyperthyroidism and ophthalmopathy. In TCRdb, the multiplex PCR reads were re-called with MiXCR into one record per CDR3 protein. The sample has around 420,000 distinct CDR3 sequences, roughly 13% seen once. Sequences were obtained from blood. These receptor sequences come from a woman aged 18-29 years with Graves' hyperthyroidism. Both conserved end residues are part of each CDR3. The order of the fields is D gene, clone size, V gene, J gene, CDR3 DNA, CDR3 protein. D genes are given only for firm matches. For some rows the clone size is stated as once, few or many, or as a class when expanded; others skip it.

.	many	TRBV28	TRBJ2-7	TGTGCCAGCAGCTCAGGAGGCCAGAAGCTAGAGCAGTACTTC	CASSSGGQKLEQYF
.	many	TRBV28	TRBJ1-4	TGTGCCAGCAGTTTTAGTCAGGGTCTGATGAGAGCTAATGAAAAACTGTTTTTT	CASSFSQGLMRANEKLFF
.	few	TRBV12-3/TRBV12-4	TRBJ2-5	TGTGCCGCATCACAGGGGGGAGGGCAGGTGGAGACCCAGTACTTC	CAASQGGGQVETQYF
.	many	TRBV20-1	TRBJ1-1	TGCAGTGCTATTATTCCCGAGTTATCGACGGAGAACACTGAAGCTTTCTTT	CSAIIPELSTENTEAFF
.	many	TRBV28	TRBJ1-5	TGTGCCAGCAGCGCGGGGGGGGGCGATCGTTTTCAGCCCCAGCATTTT	CASSAGGGDRFQPQHF
.	many	TRBV20-1	TRBJ1-1	TGCAGTGCTACGCAAGGGGCGAGGGACACTGAAGCTTTCTTT	CSATQGARDTEAFF
TRBD1	.	TRBV5-1	TRBJ2-2	TGCGCCAGCAGCGACAGGGGGCGCACCGGGGAGCTGTTTTTT	CASSDRGRTGELFF
.	many	TRBV12-3/TRBV12-4	TRBJ2-3	TGTGCCACCGCCCCAGCTCCTCCAGATACGCAGTATTTT	CATAPAPPDTQYF
.	.	TRBV29-1	TRBJ1-2	TGCAGCGTTGCAACAGCCAACTATGGCTACACCTTC	CSVATANYGYTF
TRBD1	many	TRBV6-1	TRBJ1-4	TGTGCCAGCAGTGGACAGGGGGCCGGGGAAAAACTGTTTTTT	CASSGQGAGEKLFF
TRBD2	few	TRBV11-2	TRBJ2-3	TGTGCCAGCAGCTTAGATCCTAGCGGGTTTCGTACAGATACGCAGTATTTT	CASSLDPSGFRTDTQYF
.	many	TRBV7-9	TRBJ1-1	TGTGCCAGCAGCCCCCCGACCGGGTCCCCCGCCTCCGAAGCTTTCTTT	CASSPPTGSPASEAFF
TRBD2	.	TRBV6-1	TRBJ2-1	TGTGCCAGCAGTGAAGCGGGAGGGCCCCCATACAATGAGCAGTTCTTC	CASSEAGGPPYNEQFF
TRBD2	.	TRBV7-3	TRBJ2-1	TGTGCCAGCAGCTTAATAGCGGGGGGTCTTCATGAGCAGTTCTTC	CASSLIAGGLHEQFF
.	many	TRBV18	TRBJ1-2	TGTGCCAGCTCAGAGACGCGGGGTGGCTACACCTTC	CASSETRGGYTF
.	many	TRBV11-3	TRBJ2-7	TGTGCCAGCAGCTCCATATTCTACGAGCAGTACTTC	CASSSIFYEQYF
TRBD2	many	TRBV4-2	TRBJ2-3	TGTGCCAGCAGCCAACAGCGGGACCACACAGATACGCAGTATTTT	CASSQQRDHTDTQYF
TRBD1	.	TRBV20-1	TRBJ1-1	TGCAGTGCTAGAGACGGACAGGGGAGGACTGAAGCTTTCTTT	CSARDGQGRTEAFF
.	many	TRBV6-1	TRBJ2-7	TGTGCCAGCAGTGAATCCTACGAGCAGTACTTC	CASSESYEQYF
TRBD2	few	TRBV7-3	TRBJ2-7	TGTGCCAGCAGCCCGGGGACTAGCGTCGAGCAGTACTTC	CASSPGTSVEQYF
.	.	TRBV5-1	TRBJ1-5	TGCGCCAGCAGCCCCGATGGACAAAAAAATCAGCCCCAGCATTTT	CASSPDGQKNQPQHF
.	.	TRBV19	TRBJ2-1	TGTGCCAGCAGCTTCGGGTCCAACCCTGAGCAGTTCTTC	CASSFGSNPEQFF